Each of the 24 T cell receptor beta chains below was sequenced from the same sample in a study of metastatic and nonmetastatic thyroid tumors (dated by TCRdb to about 2020). No treatment had been received by any patient before thyroid surgery. Library prep was done by PCR. Sequencing was performed on an Illumina HiSeq 4000. TCRdb passed the public sequencing reads through fastp at Q25 and MiXCR, retaining productive beta sequences. The sample profile shows roughly 25,000 clones; more than 12% of them were found once. The ten largest account for about 3.3% of the sample. The sample was blood. Every receptor here comes from a female donor with papillary thyroid cancer or a benign thyroid nodule (not recorded which). Some clones in this sample may be carry-over from other donors' samples.

The gene calls are TRBV20-1 and TRBJ2-2, with 10 positions matching TRBD2. Trimming removed 4 bases from V and 3 bases from J; junction bases left unmatched: 8. Looked up from germline, CDR1 is DFQATT and CDR2 is SNEGSKA (reference sequence). CDR3 length: 16 residues. In DNA form, the CDR3 reads TGCAGTGCTATAGCTCCGGGACTAGCGTACACCGGGGAGCTGTTTTTT. It yields the protein CSAIAPGLAYTGELFF.

The rearrangement joins TRBV6-1 to TRBJ2-1; 10 bases line up with TRBD1. Germline CDR1 reads MNHNS; CDR2 reads SASEGT. CDR3 length equals 14 residues. V lost 5 bases, J lost 8 bases, and 6 bases stayed unmatched. The CDR3, as DNA: TGTGCCAGCAGTAGGACAGGGGGTAACGATGAGCAGTTCTTC. Amino acid sequence: CASSRTGGNDEQFF.

This clone was seen a few times. The chain carries TRBV28 and TRBJ2-7; tentative D call: TRBD1 (5 bases). This CDR3 spans 13 amino acids. Germline loops: CDR1 MDHEN, CDR2 SYDVKM. With 0 bases removed from V and 6 bases from J, the gap between germline ends came to 9 bases. The CDR3 loop reads CASSLCRQCEQYF. CDR3 bases: TGTGCCAGCAGTTTATGCAGACAGTGCGAGCAGTACTTC.

This clone came up many times. CDR3 region: CASSHRGQGPNTGELFF. The CDR3, as DNA: TGCGCCAGCAGCCACCGGGGACAGGGCCCGAACACCGGGGAGCTGTTTTTT. The genes are TRBV4-3 and TRBJ2-2, with TRBD1 identical over 9 bases. The CDR3 length is 17 residues. Germline V gives CDR1 LGHNA, CDR2 YSLEER. After removal of 3 bases from V and 0 bases from J, the junction contained 5 bases not matched to a gene.

This clone was seen at least ten times. The gene calls are TRBV2 and TRBJ2-4, with D maybe TRBD2 (5 bases). V was cut by 1 base and J by 12 bases, with 13 bases left in between. Germline lookup yields CDR1 SNHLY and CDR2 FYNNEI. The length of the CDR3 is 13 residues. CDR3 region: CASSEDSGGHQYF. DNA of the CDR3: TGTGCCAGCAGTGAAGACAGCGGCGGCCATCAGTACTTC. Using reference TRBV2 and TRBJ2-4 for the parts outside the CDR3, the full variable domain is EPEVTQTPSHQVTQMGQEVILRCVPISNHLYFYWYRQILGQKVEFLVSFYNNEISEKSEIFDDQFSVERPDGSNFTLKIRSTKLEDSAMYFCASSEDSGGHQYFGAGTRLSVL.

This clone was seen more than once but under ten times. One end of the junction fails to match germline, which may point to a read error. The J gene is TRBJ1-2, the V gene TRBV6-1; D is uncertain. The germline gives CDR1 MNHNS, CDR2 SASEGT. This CDR3 spans 12 amino acids. The CDR3 reads CASSHENYGYTF. DNA for the CDR3: TGTGCCAGCAGTCATGAGAACTACGGCTACACCTTC.

Many counts were recorded for this clone. This sequence joins TRBV11-3 and TRBJ1-3, with D hard to call. The germline gives CDR1 SGHNT, CDR2 YENEEA. The V end lost 3 bases, the J end lost 2 bases, and 5 bases lay between the germline ends. This CDR3 has 13 amino acids. This CDR3 is CASSFGPGNTIYF. DNA for the CDR3: TGTGCCAGCAGCTTTGGGCCTGGAAACACCATATATTTT.

This clone qualifies as medium-sized. The rearrangement joins TRBV20-1 to TRBJ2-7, with D tentatively TRBD1 (5 bases). Germline V CDR1 and CDR2: DFQATT, SNEGSKA (reference sequence). The CDR3 is 16 residues long. Trimming removed 0 bases from V and 3 bases from J, with 18 bases in between. In DNA, the CDR3 is TGCAGTGCTAGAGATATTGCAGGGCCCGGAGTCTACGAGCAGTACTTC. Translating it yields CSARDIAGPGVYEQYF.

This clone has only a few counts. The genes are TRBV10-3 and TRBJ2-5, with a weak D call TRBD1 (6 bases). V was pared by 9 bases and J by 5 bases, with 19 bases between. The CDR3 consists of 14 residues. Germline CDR1 ENHRY, CDR2 SYGVKD. CDR3 nucleotides: TGTGCCATTCGCTCTTGGTCGAGGGGGGAGACCCAGTACTTC. This translates into CAIRSWSRGETQYF.

This clone appeared many times. The CDR3 bases are TGCGCCAGCAGCAGCCGAGAGGGACTAGCGGGAGTAAACATTCAGTACTTC. This encodes CASSSREGLAGVNIQYF. V and J are TRBV4-3 and TRBJ2-4; 14 bases are shared with TRBD2. The germline V gene has CDR1 LGHNA and CDR2 YSLEER. V shed 5 bases and J 6 bases; nucleotides not matched to a gene: 9. CDR3 length equals 17 residues.

This clone was detected many times. The chain combines TRBV12-3 or TRBV12-4 with TRBJ2-1; TRBD2 agrees at 12 bases. This CDR3 region has 14 residues. J gave up 7 bases and V 5 bases, and 3 bases lay outside the gene matches. CDR3 DNA sequence: TGTGCCAGCAGTCCACTAGCGGGAGGTAATGAGCAGTTCTTC. Amino acid sequence: CASSPLAGGNEQFF.

Ten or more counts support this clone. The V and J genes are TRBV6-1 and TRBJ2-6; no reliable D call. CDR1 is MNHNS and CDR2 is SASEGT in the germline V gene. This CDR3 has 14 residues. V dropped 5 bases and J dropped 5 bases, with 10 bases sitting between them. The DNA of the CDR3 is TGTGCCAGCAGTTCTCTGGGGAGGGCCAACGTCCTGACTTTC. Translated: CASSSLGRANVLTF.

This clone was picked up many times. The genes are TRBV10-3 and TRBJ2-5, with D perhaps matching TRBD1 or TRBD2 (5 bases each). CDR3 length equals 14 residues. The V end was cut by 9 bases, the J end by 4 bases, with 18 bases between. Germline assignment: CDR1 ENHRY and CDR2 SYGVKD. The CDR3 bases are TGTGCCATTCGCTCTGGGGCGAGGGGAGAGACCCAGTACTTC. This translates into CAIRSGARGETQYF.

This clone was counted at least ten times. The J gene is TRBJ2-2, the V gene TRBV19; TRBD2 aligns across 9 bases. Germline assignment: CDR1 LNHDA and CDR2 SQIVND (reference sequence). The junction had 6 bases not matched to a gene; V was cut back by 8 bases and J by 5 bases. CDR3 length: 14 amino acids. CDR3 coding DNA: TGTGCCAGTCCAGCGGGAGGAGGGACCGGGGAGCTGTTTTTT. It codes for CASPAGGGTGELFF.

This clone was recorded many times. The chain recombines TRBV28 with TRBJ2-7, with D perhaps TRBD1 or TRBD2 (5 bases each). V was trimmed by 6 bases and J by 9 bases, leaving 21 bases between them. The CDR3 covers 14 residues. Looked up from germline, CDR1 is MDHEN and CDR2 is SYDVKM. For the CDR3, the DNA is TGTGCCAGCAGACCTTATTCTGACCCTGGGGGGCAGTACTTC. Translated: CASRPYSDPGGQYF.

This clone was recorded at least ten times. The genes are TRBV5-1 and TRBJ2-3; no clear D. CDR3 length equals 11 residues. V shed 4 bases and J shed 4 bases, with 4 bases lying between them. Germline assignment: CDR1 SGHRS and CDR2 YFSETQ. This chain's CDR3 is CASSGADTQYF. CDR3 sequence (DNA): TGCGCCAGCAGCGGGGCAGATACGCAGTATTTT.

This clone was seen many times. The chain has TRBV5-1 and TRBJ2-1; TRBD1 agrees at 7 bases. CDR1 and CDR2 (germline): SGHRS, YFSETQ. V was clipped by 0 bases and J by 5 bases; unmatched bases: 14. The CDR3 spans 18 residues. CDR3 coding DNA: TGCGCCAGCAGCTTGGTTTGGCCGGGGACAGTAACAAACAATGAGCAGTTCTTC. Amino acids: CASSLVWPGTVTNNEQFF.

This clone came up many times. The J gene is TRBJ2-1, the V gene TRBV9; TRBD2 aligns across 8 bases. Unmatched junction bases numbered 9, after V lost 4 bases and J lost 6 bases. The CDR3 length is 15 residues. Per the germline V gene, CDR1 is SGDLS and CDR2 is YYNGEE. The CDR3 nucleotides are TGTGCCAGCAGCCCCGGGGGGGCCTTCTCCAATGAGCAGTTCTTC. This codes for CASSPGGAFSNEQFF.

The table lists this clone with many counts. The V gene is TRBV20-1, the J gene TRBJ2-1; D is unresolved. CDR1 is DFQATT and CDR2 is SNEGSKA in the germline V gene (reference sequence). The CDR3 is 14 residues long. V gave up 3 bases and J gave up 4 bases, with 13 bases separating them. The CDR3, as DNA: TGCAGTGCTAGGATCGCTCTGGTTTACAATGAGCAGTTCTTC. This codes for CSARIALVYNEQFF.

This clone is termed medium-sized (0.01 to 0.1%). This sequence joins TRBV6-1 and TRBJ2-7; 12 nucleotides line up with TRBD2. The J segment lost 4 bases and the V segment lost 4 bases, leaving 5 bases of the junction unmatched. This CDR3 has 15 amino acids. Germline CDR1 MNHNS, CDR2 SASEGT. In nucleotides, the CDR3 is TGTGCCAGCAGTGGACTAGCGGGAGTGAATTACGAGCAGTACTTC. Its translation: CASSGLAGVNYEQYF.

Ten or more counts support this clone. V gene TRBV19 combines with J gene TRBJ2-7, with no clear D. Germline V gives CDR1 LNHDA, CDR2 SQIVND (reference sequence). V shed 3 bases and J shed 6 bases, with 12 bases lying between them. This CDR3 spans 13 amino acids. DNA for the CDR3: TGTGCCAGTAGTATCTCGACCGGCTCCGAGCAGTACTTC. It translates to CASSISTGSEQYF. The full variable domain, completed using reference TRBV19 and TRBJ2-7, is DGGITQSPKYLFRKEGQNVTLSCEQNLNHDAMYWYRQDPGQGLRLIYYSQIVNDFQKGDIAEGYSVSREKKESFPLTVTSAQKNPTAFYLCASSISTGSEQYFGPGTRLTVT.

This clone was picked up many times. The chain is built from TRBV28 and TRBJ1-1; no reliable D call. V gave up 6 bases and J gave up 0 bases, with 14 bases separating them. This CDR3 has 15 residues. Germline V gives CDR1 MDHEN, CDR2 SYDVKM. The CDR3 loop is CASRLDGLMNTEAFF. The CDR3 nucleotides are TGTGCCAGCAGGCTGGACGGACTCATGAACACTGAAGCTTTCTTT. Full variable domain (missing parts from reference TRBV28 and TRBJ1-1): DVKVTQSSRYLVKRTGEKVFLECVQDMDHENMFWYRQDPGLGLRLIYFSYDVKMKEKGDIPEGYSVSREKKERFSLILESASTNQTSMYLCASRLDGLMNTEAFFGQGTRLTVV.

The chain joins TRBV27 to TRBJ2-7; perhaps TRBD2 as D (5 bases). The CDR3 spans 13 residues. V was clipped by 6 bases and J by 2 bases, with 11 bases between them. CDR1 and CDR2 (germline): MNHEY, SMNVEV (reference sequence). The CDR3, as DNA: TGTGCCAGCAGGGAAGGAGGCGCCTACGAGCAGTACTTC. Translated, it gives CASREGGAYEQYF.

Only a few counts were recorded for this clone. V usage is TRBV6-2 or TRBV6-3 and J usage is TRBJ1-1; TRBD1 agrees at 8 bases. J lost 4 bases, V lost 2 bases, and 12 bases had no gene match. The CDR3 is made up of 17 amino acids. Germline V CDR1 and CDR2: MNHEY, SVGEGT. The CDR3 loop is CASSYMWDRNWGTEAFF. The CDR3 coding sequence is TGTGCCAGCAGTTACATGTGGGACAGGAATTGGGGCACTGAAGCTTTCTTT.